The rows below give T cell receptor beta chains drawn from one sample of a study of T cell changes during pregnancy in multiple sclerosis. Method: immunoSEQ multiplex PCR; TCRdb's copy keeps in-frame clones and lacks some. The sample includes tens of thousands of clones, under 95% seen only once; the top ten take approximately 0.61%. The specimen was CD4+ T cells from peripheral blood mononuclear cells, collected in the third trimester of pregnancy. Receptors originate from a female donor with multiple sclerosis, enrolled in a pregnancy study. Both conserved end residues are part of each CDR3. Fields, in order: V gene, J gene, clone size, D gene, CDR3 protein, CDR3 DNA. A D gene is named only where the DNA matches it firmly. Rows may omit the clone size; those that give it use once, few, many or a size class.

>TRBV28|TRBJ1-1|NA|TRBD1
CASSSRTGGMNTEAFF
TGTGCCAGCAGTTCTCGGACAGGAGGTATGAACACTGAAGCTTTCTTT
>TRBV28|TRBJ2-7|NA|NA
CASRGQLYEQYF
TGTGCCAGCAGAGGACAGTTATACGAGCAGTACTTC
>TRBV12-5|TRBJ2-7|NA|NA
CASGSLHSSYEQYF
TGTGCTAGTGGCTCTCTCCACAGCTCCTACGAGCAGTACTTC
>TRBV6-4|TRBJ1-6|NA|NA
CASSEGGNSPLHF
TGTGCCAGCAGTGAGGGGGGGAATTCACCCCTCCACTTT
>TRBV19|TRBJ1-5|NA|TRBD1
CASKDREFQPQHF
TGTGCCAGTAAGGACAGGGAGTTTCAGCCCCAGCATTTT
>TRBV5-1|TRBJ2-2|NA|TRBD1
CASSLVGTANTGELFF
TGCGCCAGCAGCTTGGTCGGGACAGCGAACACCGGGGAGCTGTTTTTT
>TRBV29-1|TRBJ1-2|NA|TRBD1
CNYLGGTGESSYGYTF
TGCAACTACCTGGGCGGGACAGGGGAGTCTAGCTATGGCTACACCTTC
>TRBV15|TRBJ2-3|NA|TRBD2
CATSRGTSGGRGADTQYF
TGTGCCACCAGCAGGGGGACTAGCGGGGGGAGAGGTGCAGATACGCAGTATTTT
>TRBV5-1|TRBJ2-2|NA|NA
CASSSKITGNTGELFF
TGCGCCAGCAGTTCTAAAATCACAGGAAACACCGGGGAGCTGTTTTTT
>TRBV30|TRBJ1-5|NA|NA
CAWSGDSNQPQHF
TGTGCCTGGAGTGGAGATAGCAATCAGCCCCAGCATTTT
>TRBV11-3|TRBJ2-1|NA|TRBD2
CASSPSGLGGGNEQFF
TGTGCCAGCAGCCCCTCGGGGTTGGGCGGGGGCAATGAGCAGTTCTTC
>TRBV28|TRBJ1-5|NA|NA
CASRSNQPQHF
TGTGCCAGCAGATCGAATCAGCCCCAGCATTTT
>TRBV28|TRBJ2-7|NA|NA
CASSLWGPSYEQYF
TGTGCCAGCAGTTTATGGGGGCCCTCCTACGAGCAGTACTTC
>TRBV7-2|TRBJ2-3|few|TRBD2
CASSLYPGLAGMDTQYF
TGTGCCAGCAGCTTATACCCGGGACTAGCGGGAATGGATACGCAGTATTTT
>TRBV9|TRBJ2-2|NA|NA
CASSVSSQGRVPQHTGELFF
TGTGCCAGCAGCGTATCCTCACAGGGCAGGGTCCCCCAACACACCGGGGAGCTGTTTTTT
>TRBV25-1|TRBJ1-2|NA|TRBD1
CASTPAGTAYGYTF
TGTGCCAGCACTCCTGCTGGGACAGCCTATGGCTACACCTTC
>TRBV30|TRBJ2-1|NA|TRBD1
CAWSAGTGGYNEQFF
TGTGCCTGGAGCGCCGGGACAGGGGGTTACAATGAGCAGTTCTTC
>TRBV30|TRBJ2-7|once|NA
CAWKERGLLRSYEQYF
TGTGCCTGGAAAGAGAGGGGACTCCTCAGGAGCTACGAGCAGTACTTC
>TRBV19|TRBJ1-1|NA|TRBD1
CASSKGQGAGGAFF
TGTGCCAGTAGTAAAGGACAGGGCGCCGGGGGAGCTTTCTTT
>TRBV2|TRBJ1-4|NA|TRBD1
CASREDTGDEKLFF
TGTGCCAGCAGGGAGGACACAGGGGATGAAAAACTGTTTTTT
>TRBV19|TRBJ2-3|NA|TRBD1
CASKGRQGATDTQYF
TGTGCCAGTAAAGGGAGGCAGGGGGCAACAGATACGCAGTATTTT
>TRBV2|TRBJ1-1|NA|NA
CASSEQGNTEAFF
TGTGCCAGCAGTGAACAGGGAAACACTGAAGCTTTCTTT
>TRBV15|TRBJ1-2|NA|TRBD1
CATSGGTGGNYGYTF
TGTGCCACCAGCGGAGGGACAGGGGGGAACTATGGCTACACCTTC
>TRBV4-3|TRBJ1-5|NA|TRBD1
CASSQPETPGQGAAGQPQHF
TGCGCCAGCAGCCAACCTGAAACACCGGGACAGGGGGCGGCGGGTCAGCCCCAGCATTTT
>TRBV7-8|TRBJ1-5|NA|NA
CASSAHSGGRVIQPQHF
TGTGCCAGCAGCGCCCATAGTGGAGGTAGGGTAATTCAGCCCCAGCATTTT
>TRBV2|TRBJ2-1|NA|NA
CASSGLSYNEQFF
TGTGCCAGCAGTGGACTATCCTACAATGAGCAGTTCTTC
>TRBV5-4|TRBJ2-5|NA|TRBD2
CASSSRISPSGETQYF
TGTGCCAGCAGCTCCCGAATCTCTCCTAGCGGAGAGACCCAGTACTTC
>TRBV5-1|TRBJ1-5|once|NA
CASSLDSPGQPQHF
TGCGCCAGCAGCTTGGATTCTCCGGGTCAGCCCCAGCATTTT
>TRBV19|TRBJ1-2|NA|NA
CASRRQQSVYGYTF
TGTGCCAGTAGGCGACAGCAGTCCGTCTATGGCTACACCTTC
>TRBV6-5|TRBJ2-1|NA|TRBD1
CASSYPGTGTLNEQFF
TGTGCCAGCAGTTACCCCGGGACAGGGACATTGAATGAGCAGTTCTTC
>TRBV5-1|TRBJ1-1|NA|NA
CASSSRTSSNTEAFF
TGCGCCAGCAGCTCCCGGACATCATCCAACACTGAAGCTTTCTTT
>TRBV6-5|TRBJ2-7|NA|NA
CASSANRDTTYEQYF
TGTGCCAGCAGTGCGAACCGGGACACGACATACGAGCAGTACTTC
>TRBV6-1|TRBJ2-3|NA|TRBD2
CASSALASGGRGDTQYF
TGTGCCAGCAGTGCATTAGCTAGCGGGGGGCGGGGGGATACGCAGTATTTT
>TRBV15|TRBJ1-3|NA|NA
CATSRKVTQAGNTIYF
TGTGCCACCAGCCGCAAAGTTACCCAAGCGGGAAACACCATATATTTT
>TRBV7-8|TRBJ2-2|NA|NA
CASSLVGGNTGELFF
TGTGCCAGCAGCTTAGTAGGGGGGAACACCGGGGAGCTGTTTTTT
>TRBV4-2|TRBJ1-1|few|TRBD1
CASSTGGNGATEAFF
TGTGCCAGCAGTACAGGGGGGAACGGGGCCACTGAAGCTTTCTTT
>TRBV7-2|TRBJ1-1|few|TRBD1
CASSLGGQGVTEAFF
TGTGCCAGCAGCTTAGGGGGACAGGGGGTAACTGAAGCTTTCTTT
>TRBV2|TRBJ2-3|NA|NA
CASRSVLDTQYF
TGTGCCAGCAGGAGCGTCCTAGATACGCAGTATTTT
>TRBV6-1|TRBJ2-7|NA|NA
CASSTNPGGYDEQYF
TGTGCCAGCAGTACGAACCCAGGGGGGTACGACGAGCAGTACTTC
>TRBV7-2|TRBJ2-7|NA|TRBD1
CASSLDRGFHEQYF
TGTGCCAGCAGCTTGGACAGGGGATTCCACGAGCAGTACTTC
>TRBV2|TRBJ2-7|NA|TRBD2
CASSFTGTSDYEQYF
TGTGCCAGCAGTTTTACCGGGACTAGCGATTACGAGCAGTACTTC
>TRBV7-7|TRBJ2-7|NA|TRBD1
CASSLGQASSYEQYF
TGTGCCAGCAGCCTGGGACAGGCTTCCTCCTACGAGCAGTACTTC
>TRBV10-2|TRBJ1-1|NA|NA
CASSFSGGSTEAFF
TGCGCCAGCAGTTTCTCCGGGGGTTCGACTGAAGCTTTCTTT
>TRBV7-2|TRBJ2-7|NA|TRBD2
CASSRPGGAYEQYF
TGTGCCAGCAGCAGGCCCGGGGGGGCTTACGAGCAGTACTTC
>TRBV28|TRBJ2-5|once|NA
CASSLRSGEETQYF
TGTGCCAGCAGTTTGCGCTCAGGGGAAGAGACCCAGTACTTC
>TRBV11-2|TRBJ2-5|NA|NA
CASSPRGMRGLPQETQYF
TGTGCCAGCAGCCCCCGGGGCATGAGGGGGTTGCCTCAAGAGACCCAGTACTTC
>TRBV7-2|TRBJ2-7|NA|NA
CASSLEGGKSYEQYF
TGTGCCAGCAGCTTAGAGGGCGGGAAGAGCTACGAGCAGTACTTC
>TRBV2|TRBJ1-1|NA|NA
CASLNSVYTEAFF
TGTGCCAGCCTTAACTCGGTGTACACTGAAGCTTTCTTT
>TRBV5-1|TRBJ2-7|NA|NA
CASRASGGKSSYEQYF
TGCGCCAGCAGGGCTTCGGGCGGGAAAAGCTCCTACGAGCAGTACTTC
>TRBV7-9|TRBJ1-5|NA|NA
CASSTTEGDQPQHF
TGTGCCAGCAGCACGACTGAAGGCGATCAGCCCCAGCATTTT
>TRBV2|TRBJ2-7|once|NA
CASSDKVLASSYEQYF
TGTGCCAGCAGTGATAAGGTGCTAGCGAGCTCCTACGAGCAGTACTTC